The following is a TCR beta chain sequence with its context. The antigen it binds to is not known. Per-base quality was not reported, and no clone a single base away is much larger than it. The data originate from a study of shared clonotypes between healthy human individuals (dated by TCRdb to the early 2020s). Regarding the study in general: The cohort comprised a couple of women and a few men aged 18 to 49 years. Leukapheresis yielded between about 0.94 and 10 billion PBMCs per donor. Different laboratories and diverse techniques were used to prepare libraries and sequence TCR repertoires, to increase sequencing depth and limit assay-specific biases. Blood TCR repertoires of 5 or 6 healthy adults were deeply sequenced to estimate repertoire size and the extent of clonotype sharing between individuals. For each donor, CD4 naive and CD4 memory were each run on three plates, CD8 naive on two plates, and CD8 memory on one plate.

The donors were healthy, HIV-negative adults with no recently reported acute infections or vaccinations. All donors were Caucasian adults living in Nashville, Tennessee, USA. CD4+ T cells were enriched through magnetic negative selection, after which naive cells were positively selected on CD45RA and the remaining negative fraction served as the memory subset. Blood was collected by leukapheresis, and PBMCs were isolated by Ficoll-Histopaque density gradient centrifugation and then cryopreserved in liquid nitrogen vapor phase. Analytical flow cytometry was used to check the purity and quantity of each magnetically sorted T cell population. Genomic DNA was isolated from every sorted fraction and measured by UV absorbance on a Nanodrop 2000c. Germline trimming amounts to 5 bases on V and 3 bases on J, with 10 as the count of junction bases outside the gene matches. The cysteine opens and the phenylalanine closes a CDR3 of 17 amino acids. The DNA shown is the 51-base CDR3, in frame from base 1. As encoded in the germline V gene, CDR1 is SGHTA while CDR2 is FQGNSA.

Overall study outcomes, separate from this receptor: Rarefaction of sorted-subset datasets indicated incomplete sequencing despite the large sequencing depth. Across four donors, roughly 5.1% of naive CD4, roughly 3.3% of naive CD8, under 2.5% of memory CD4, and under 0.45% of memory CD8 clonotypes were shared. Because the study included only a small number of donors, the genetic and exposure-history diversity represented was limited. Higher generation probabilities were observed for clonotypes shared by all four sorted-subset donors than for non-shared clonotypes. Based on pairwise subsampling, the degree of clonotype sharing among donors was expected to be affected by sequencing depth. Estimated clonotype richness was generally larger for naive than for memory subsets. Sampling was restricted to blood, and TCR repertoires in tissues likely differ from the TCR repertoires found in blood.

Using the deep immunoSEQ assay, TCR CDR3 regions were amplified from genomic DNA by multiplex PCR. Extracted genomic DNA from each cell subset was spread evenly across all wells of several immunoSEQ 96-well plates, with each plate serving as a replicate. Each replicate PCR for sorted subsets received 200 ng genomic DNA, equal to roughly 33,000 T cell genomes. The purified libraries were quantified using a Qubit 3.0 fluorometer, sized with a Bioanalyzer 2100, and then quantified again using the KAPA Library Quantification kit. Every immunoSEQ 96-well plate was sequenced on a dedicated single-read 150-cycle Illumina NextSeq 550 flow cell. Processing in the source paper ran as follows. Because only junctional sequences without quality scores were contained in the immunoSEQ output, filtering matching that applied to full-length reads could not be performed. Sequences were annotated with PyIR, a Python wrapper for IgBLAST v1.9, using IMGT germline references to assign V/J genes and CDR3. Any read was removed if the V/J assignment was weak (E-value above 1e-6), the CDR3 was missing, or the read contained stop codons, out-of-frame junctions, or ambiguous translated residues. V3J clonotypes were defined as sequences sharing an identical inferred V gene, J gene, and CDR3 amino acid sequence. To compute the percentage overlap between repertoires, the number of shared unique clonotypes was divided by the size of the smaller repertoire. Repertoire richness was assessed with RTK rarefaction, the Chao1 estimator, and Recon v2.1 estimates of unobserved clonotypes. For all TCRbeta clonotypes obtained by the gDNA method from a few donors, generation probabilities were computed with OLGA. What TCRdb holds here is the immuneACCESS table cut down to in-frame rearrangements. Part of the clones is not present; checked against another copy, under half of the missing clones reflect an unresolved V gene, and the others are unexplained. Clone size and the V and J calls come from that table; the DNA yielded D and trimming. The sample table lists about 1 million clones, roughly 80% of them with a count of one. The ten largest clones add up to roughly 1.4% of the sample.

The specimen was memory CD4+ T cells sorted from blood. This specimen's cell subset or site label, per the study, means: CD45RA-negative fraction. The rearranged segments are TRBV7-2 and TRBJ2-4, and TRBD2 matches 10 of the central bases. The receptor comes from a man between 18 and 29 years old in good health. Here the CDR3 is given as CASSIQTSGKIKNIQYF. In nucleotide form, the sequence is TGTGCCAGCAGCATCCAAACTAGCGGGAAGATCAAAAACATTCAGTACTTC. The CDR3, completed at both ends by the reference TRBV7-2 and TRBJ2-4 genes, gives the full variable domain GAGVSQSPSNKVTEKGKDVELRCDPISGHTALYWYRQSLGQGLEFLIYFQGNSAPDKSGLPSDRFSAERTGGSVSTLTIQRTQQEDSAVYLCASSIQTSGKIKNIQYFGAGTRLSVL.